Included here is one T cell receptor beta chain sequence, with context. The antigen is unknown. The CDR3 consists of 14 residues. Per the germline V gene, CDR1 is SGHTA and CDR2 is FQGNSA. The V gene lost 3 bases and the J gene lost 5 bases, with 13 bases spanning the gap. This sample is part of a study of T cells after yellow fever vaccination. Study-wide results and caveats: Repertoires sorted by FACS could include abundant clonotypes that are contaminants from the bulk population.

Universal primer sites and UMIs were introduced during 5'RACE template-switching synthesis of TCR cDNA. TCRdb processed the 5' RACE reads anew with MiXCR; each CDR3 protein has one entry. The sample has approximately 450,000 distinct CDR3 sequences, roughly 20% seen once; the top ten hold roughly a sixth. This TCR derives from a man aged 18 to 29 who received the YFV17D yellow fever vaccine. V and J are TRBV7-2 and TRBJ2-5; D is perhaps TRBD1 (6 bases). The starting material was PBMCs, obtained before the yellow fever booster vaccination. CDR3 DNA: TGTGCCAGCAGCTTGCAGGGGTCGGGGGAGACCCAGTACTTC. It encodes CASSLQGSGETQYF. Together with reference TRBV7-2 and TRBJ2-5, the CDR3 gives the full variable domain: GAGVSQSPSNKVTEKGKDVELRCDPISGHTALYWYRQSLGQGLEFLIYFQGNSAPDKSGLPSDRFSAERTGGSVSTLTIQRTQQEDSAVYLCASSLQGSGETQYFGPGTRLLVL.